Following are 8 T cell receptor beta chains from one sample sequenced in a study of cytomegalovirus exposure and HLA in healthy donors. 60 Vbeta and 13 Jbeta primers were used in PCR. TCRdb's copy holds only in-frame clones and misses some; the assay was immunoSEQ multiplex PCR. The sample has approximately 75,000 clones, 80% to 90% seen once; the top ten hold approximately 20%. Sequencing was done on a sample of PBMCs. These receptors originate from a man aged 70-80 years in good health and CMV-seropositive.

V is TRBV2 and J is TRBJ1-4; no reliable D call. From germline, CDR1 is SNHLY and CDR2 FYNNEI. The CDR3 length is 13 residues. Deletions cut 5 bases from V and 5 bases from J, with 9 bases between. The CDR3 region has the DNA TGTGCCAGCAGTCGAGGCTTGAATGAAAAACTGTTTTTT. Translation gives CASSRGLNEKLFF.

The chain recombines TRBV30 with TRBJ2-5; 8 positions match TRBD1. The CDR3 sequence is 14 residues long. CDR1 and CDR2 from the germline V gene are GTSNPN and SVGIG (reference sequence). Losses at the gene ends were 1 base for V and 5 bases for J; bases not matched to a gene: 6. The CDR3 region has the DNA TGTGCCTGGAGTGGACAGGGGTCTGTGGAGACCCAGTACTTC. This sequence encodes CAWSGQGSVETQYF.

The chain recombines TRBV18 with TRBJ2-5, with D maybe TRBD2 (5 bases). V lost 3 bases, J lost 0 bases, and 14 bases lay in between. Per germline, CDR1 KGHSH and CDR2 LQKENI. This CDR3 spans 16 amino acids. CDR3 in DNA: TGTGCCAGCTCACCTTCGGCGGGCGTCCACCAAGAGACCCAGTACTTC. This gives the protein CASSPSAGVHQETQYF.

V and J are TRBV4-2 and TRBJ1-1; 7 positions agree with TRBD1. Trimming at V came to 3 bases and at J to 5 bases, leaving 9 bases not matched to a gene. Germline V gives CDR1 LGHNA, CDR2 YNFKEQ. This CDR3 region has 15 residues. The CDR3 protein is CASSHQTGQETEAFF. CDR3 nucleotides: TGTGCCAGCAGCCACCAGACAGGGCAGGAAACTGAAGCTTTCTTT.

This chain uses TRBV7-2 with TRBJ2-3, with 12 positions matching TRBD2. CDR1 and CDR2 from the germline V gene are SGHTA and FQGNSA. The CDR3 has 17 residues. V shed 5 bases and J 1 base; nucleotides not matched to a gene: 7. For the CDR3, the DNA is TGTGCCAGCAGCCAGCTAGCGGGAGGGCCTGGCACAGATACGCAGTATTTT. Translated, it gives CASSQLAGGPGTDTQYF. The full variable domain, rest sourced from reference TRBV7-2 and TRBJ2-3, is GAGVSQSPSNKVTEKGKDVELRCDPISGHTALYWYRQSLGQGLEFLIYFQGNSAPDKSGLPSDRFSAERTGGSVSTLTIQRTQQEDSAVYLCASSQLAGGPGTDTQYFGPGTRLTVL.

The chain carries TRBV27 and TRBJ2-1; D is possibly TRBD1 (6 bases). V lost 8 bases to trimming and J lost 10 bases, with 18 bases between them. Per germline, CDR1 MNHEY and CDR2 SMNVEV (reference sequence). The CDR3 totals 13 residues. The CDR3 DNA reads TGTGCCAGCGGACGGCTACAGGGTCGGGAGCAGTTCTTC. Its translation is CASGRLQGREQFF.

The rearrangement links TRBV7-9 to TRBJ1-1, with D possibly TRBD1 on 5 matching bases. The CDR3 runs to 15 residues. Germline V gene sequence: CDR1 SEHNR, CDR2 FQNEAQ (reference sequence). Trimming cost V 2 bases and J 11 bases, with 21 bases left between them. The CDR3 nucleotides read TGTGCCAGCAGCTTAACCGTTGGTGGCCCGGAGGGGGCTTTCTTT. It codes for CASSLTVGGPEGAFF.

V usage is TRBV5-1 and J usage is TRBJ2-3; D is undetermined. This CDR3 region has 14 residues. V was trimmed by 1 base and J by 5 bases, leaving 11 bases between them. Germline-derived CDR1 and CDR2 are SGHRS and YFSETQ. The CDR3 sequence is CASSLFGQQDTQYF. The CDR3 DNA follows: TGCGCCAGCAGCTTGTTTGGGCAGCAAGATACGCAGTATTTT.